The 3 T cell receptor beta chains given below trace back to one sample, sequenced in a study of cytomegalovirus exposure and HLA in healthy donors. The repertoire was sequenced with immunoSEQ multiplex PCR; TCRdb's copy has only in-frame clones and lacks some. Of about 130,000 clones in the sample, approximately 94% were seen once. Sample: PBMCs. These receptors all stem from a man aged 18 to 29 in good health and CMV-seropositive.

This chain connects TRBV28 to TRBJ1-1; D unresolved. CDR1 and CDR2 from the germline V gene are MDHEN and SYDVKM. The CDR3 sequence is 14 residues long. Trimming left V 6 bases short and J 1 base short, with 12 bases between. The CDR3 DNA reads as TGTGCCAGCAGCCCTAGAGGCGGGAACACTGAAGCTTTCTTT. Its translation is CASSPRGGNTEAFF.

The gene calls are TRBV10-3 and TRBJ1-2, with a possible D match to TRBD1 (6 bases). With 0 bases removed from V and 5 bases from J, the gap between germline ends came to 22 bases. Germline V gene lookup returns CDR1 ENHRY and CDR2 SYGVKD. The CDR3 length is 18 residues. The CDR3 coding sequence is TGTGCCATCAGTGAGTCTTGGTGGAAGGTGGGGGCAGTTTATGGCTACACCTTC. As protein: CAISESWWKVGAVYGYTF.

The rearrangement links TRBV7-9 to TRBJ2-7; perhaps TRBD1 as D (7 bases). The germline V gene encodes CDR1 SEHNR and CDR2 FQNEAQ (reference sequence). Trimming stripped 1 base from V and 2 bases from J, with 12 bases between. The CDR3 sequence is 15 residues long. CDR3 sequence: CASSLETGRPYEQYF. Here the CDR3 DNA reads TGTGCCAGCAGCTTAGAGACAGGGAGGCCCTACGAGCAGTACTTC.